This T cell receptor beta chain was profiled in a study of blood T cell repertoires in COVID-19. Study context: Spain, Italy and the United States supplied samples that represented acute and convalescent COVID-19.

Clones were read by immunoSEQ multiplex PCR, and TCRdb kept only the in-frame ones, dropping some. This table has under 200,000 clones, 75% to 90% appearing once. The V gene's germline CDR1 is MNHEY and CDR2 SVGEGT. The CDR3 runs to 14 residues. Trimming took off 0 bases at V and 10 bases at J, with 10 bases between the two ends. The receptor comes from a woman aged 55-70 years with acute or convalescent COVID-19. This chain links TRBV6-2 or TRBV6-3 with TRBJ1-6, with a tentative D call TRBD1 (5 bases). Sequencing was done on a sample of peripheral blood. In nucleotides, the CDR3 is TGTGCCAGCAGTTACTCGAACGGGGGATCACCCCTCCACTTT. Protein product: CASSYSNGGSPLHF.